These 27 T cell receptor beta chains originate from one sample sequenced in a study of blood T cell repertoires in COVID-19. Sequencing used immunoSEQ multiplex PCR; TCRdb keeps in-frame clones, though not all of them. Counted here are some 97,000 clones, about nine tenths occurring once; the ten biggest clones make up 5.7%. The source material was peripheral blood. The receptors derive from a man in his sixties or seventies with acute or convalescent COVID-19.

The chain is built from TRBV29-1 and TRBJ2-7, with TRBD2 as a possible D gene (6 bases). The CDR3 runs 13 residues. V was trimmed by 4 bases and J by 3 bases, leaving 13 bases between them. Per germline, CDR1 SQVTM and CDR2 ANQGSEA. CDR3 amino acids: CSVAREDLYEQYF. The DNA for the CDR3 is TGCAGCGTTGCCAGGGAGGATCTCTACGAGCAGTACTTC.

This chain joins TRBV10-3 and TRBJ1-5; D uncertain. V lost 6 bases, J lost 5 bases, and 11 bases lay in between. Germline V gives CDR1 ENHRY, CDR2 SYGVKD. The CDR3 is 13 amino acids. CDR3 residues: CAISTYGDQPQHF. CDR3 sequence (DNA): TGTGCCATCAGCACTTACGGGGATCAGCCCCAGCATTTT.

V and J are TRBV6-5 and TRBJ1-2; TRBD1 matches 12 bases. Unmatched junction bases numbered 5, after V lost 5 bases and J lost 4 bases. The length of the CDR3 is 15 residues. Germline V gene sequence: CDR1 MNHEY, CDR2 SVGAGI. CDR3 residues: CASSTGTGGPYGYTF. The CDR3, as DNA: TGTGCCAGCAGTACCGGGACAGGGGGCCCCTATGGCTACACCTTC.

The chain combines TRBV6-6 with TRBJ1-5; 10 bases map to TRBD1. The CDR3 runs 15 residues. CDR1 is MNHNY, CDR2 SVGAGI, per germline (reference sequence). The V gene end was trimmed by 10 bases and the J gene end by 4 bases; junction bases not matched to a gene: 10. The DNA of the CDR3 is TGTGCCACCTTCCGGGACAGGGGATTAAATCAGCCCCAGCATTTT. Translated, it gives CATFRDRGLNQPQHF.

The rearrangement uses TRBV29-1 and TRBJ1-2; weak D call: TRBD1 (5 bases). Germline values: CDR1 SQVTM, CDR2 ANQGSEA. CDR3 length: 13 residues. Trimming left V 7 bases short and J 4 bases short, with 16 bases between. The CDR3 DNA follows: TGCAGCGCGGACTGGGGGGTCTCCTATGGCTACACCTTC. It specifies CSADWGVSYGYTF.

The J gene is TRBJ1-4, the V gene TRBV29-1, with D possibly being TRBD1 (5 bases). This CDR3 comprises 13 residues. From germline, CDR1 is SQVTM and CDR2 ANQGSEA. V was cut by 4 bases and J by 3 bases, with 9 bases left in between. CDR3 amino acids: CSVGGRANEKLFF. For the CDR3, the DNA is TGCAGCGTTGGGGGGAGGGCTAATGAAAAACTGTTTTTT.

This CDR3 is CASSQQTRVTQYF. The CDR3 nucleotides are TGTGCCAGCAGCCAACAAACTAGGGTTACGCAGTATTTT. The gene calls are TRBV14 and TRBJ2-3; a weak D match, TRBD2 (5 bases). V shed 2 bases and J shed 8 bases, with 11 bases lying between them. The germline V gene encodes CDR1 SGHDN and CDR2 FVKESK. The CDR3 loop spans 13 amino acids.

This sequence joins TRBV7-9 and TRBJ1-5; D unclear. Germline CDR1 reads SEHNR; CDR2 reads FQNEAQ (reference sequence). Trimming left V 5 bases short and J 4 bases short, with 12 bases between. The CDR3 extends over 14 amino acids. CDR3 sequence (DNA): TGTGCCAGCAGCCCGGTGGGCACGAATCAGCCCCAGCATTTT. Translated, it gives CASSPVGTNQPQHF.

The V and J genes are TRBV7-9 and TRBJ1-2; D is uncertain. The CDR3 has 14 residues. Per germline, CDR1 SEHNR and CDR2 FQNEAQ (reference sequence). V lost 4 bases and J 0 bases, leaving 9 bases between the germline ends. The CDR3 is CASSYGGTNYGYTF. CDR3 nucleotides: TGTGCCAGCAGCTACGGCGGTACTAACTATGGCTACACCTTC.

The gene calls are TRBV28 and TRBJ1-6; D is undetermined. V gave up 8 bases and J gave up 3 bases, with 17 bases separating them. Germline lookup yields CDR1 MDHEN and CDR2 SYDVKM. CDR3 length: 16 amino acids. CDR3: CASQVAARGYNSPLHF. The CDR3, as DNA: TGTGCCAGCCAGGTGGCAGCCCGGGGCTATAATTCACCCCTCCACTTT. The full variable domain, in which reference TRBV28 and TRBJ1-6 provide the parts outside the CDR3, is DVKVTQSSRYLVKRTGEKVFLECVQDMDHENMFWYRQDPGLGLRLIYFSYDVKMKEKGDIPEGYSVSREKKERFSLILESASTNQTSMYLCASQVAARGYNSPLHFGNGTRLTVT.

The chain combines TRBV4-1 with TRBJ1-4; 8 positions match TRBD1. Losses at the gene ends were 1 base for V and 7 bases for J; bases not matched to a gene: 5. Per the germline V gene, CDR1 is MGHRA and CDR2 is YSYEKL. The CDR3 covers 15 residues. CDR3 in DNA: TGCGCCAGCAGCCAAGTCAGGGGGCGGGTTGAAAAACTGTTTTTT. It codes for CASSQVRGRVEKLFF.

The V gene is TRBV5-4, the J gene TRBJ1-2, with TRBD1 identical over 7 bases. The ends lost 3 bases at V and 1 base at J; junction bases unmatched: 6. The germline V gene encodes CDR1 SGHNT and CDR2 YYREEE (reference sequence). This CDR3 spans 15 amino acids. CDR3 sequence (DNA): TGTGCCAGCAGCTCGCCGGGACAGTTTAACTATGGCTACACCTTC. This encodes CASSSPGQFNYGYTF.

The CDR3 nucleotides read TGTGCCAGCAGCTTAGGTAGGAATGGGGCGCATGAAGCTTTCTTT. Its protein is CASSLGRNGAHEAFF. The chain is built from TRBV11-3 and TRBJ1-1; the D gene is possibly TRBD1 (5 bases). Trimming cost V 1 base and J 7 bases, with 16 bases left between them. The CDR3 extends over 15 amino acids. The germline gives CDR1 SGHNT, CDR2 YENEEA.

The gene calls are TRBV5-6 and TRBJ1-2; D is possibly TRBD1 (5 bases). Germline-derived CDR1 and CDR2 are SGHDT and YYEEEE. The CDR3 consists of 15 residues. V lost 2 bases and J 2 bases, leaving 13 bases between the germline ends. CDR3 sequence reads: CASSLSAQGNYGYTF. CDR3 nucleotides: TGTGCCAGCAGCTTAAGTGCGCAGGGAAACTATGGCTACACCTTC. Variable domain in full (rest from reference TRBV5-6 and TRBJ1-2): DAGVTQSPTHLIKTRGQQVTLRCSPKSGHDTVSWYQQALGQGPQFIFQYYEEEERQRGNFPDRFSGHQFPNYSSELNVNALLLGDSALYLCASSLSAQGNYGYTFGSGTRLTVV.

The chain uses TRBV4-2 and TRBJ2-5; tentatively, D is TRBD1 (6 bases). The CDR3 length is 15 residues. The germline gives CDR1 LGHNA, CDR2 YNFKEQ. V was clipped by 0 bases and J by 3 bases, with 11 bases between them. The DNA of the CDR3 is TGTGCCAGCAGCCAAGAACAGGGCTTAGAAGAGACCCAGTACTTC. It is translated as CASSQEQGLEETQYF.

The genes are TRBV4-1 and TRBJ1-2, with a tentative D call TRBD1 (6 bases). The V gene lost 1 base and the J gene lost 4 bases, with 13 bases spanning the gap. This CDR3 contains 15 residues. Germline loops: CDR1 MGHRA, CDR2 YSYEKL. The CDR3 loop reads CASSQVGDTIYGYTF. The CDR3, as DNA: TGCGCCAGCAGCCAAGTGGGGGACACCATCTATGGCTACACCTTC.

This chain links TRBV29-1 with TRBJ2-5; a weak D match, TRBD1 (6 bases). CDR3 length: 12 residues. Between the trimmed V and J ends, which lost 3 bases and 5 bases, there was a span of 10 bases. Germline V gene sequence: CDR1 SQVTM, CDR2 ANQGSEA. The CDR3 loop is CSVDQGSETQYF. The CDR3 DNA follows: TGCAGCGTTGACCAGGGGTCGGAGACCCAGTACTTC.

The chain couples TRBV5-8 to TRBJ1-1; 8 positions match TRBD1. This CDR3 region has 13 residues. The germline V gene has CDR1 SGHTS and CDR2 YDEGEE. After removal of 1 base from V and 7 bases from J, the junction contained 3 bases not matched to a gene. CDR3 in amino acids: CASSLRQGIEAFF. The CDR3 DNA reads TGTGCCAGCAGCTTGCGACAGGGGATTGAAGCTTTCTTT.

CDR3 bases: TGTGCCAGCAGCCCTCTGAGCCCTCCAGAGACCCAGTACTTC. The encoded protein is CASSPLSPPETQYF. The genes are TRBV7-8 and TRBJ2-5; D remains ambiguous. The CDR3 runs to 14 residues. Trimming shortened V by 5 bases and J by 4 bases, and 14 bases separated the two germline ends. Germline V lookup: CDR1 SGHVS, CDR2 FQNEAQ.

V gene TRBV12-5 combines with J gene TRBJ2-5; TRBD2 is a possible D gene (5 bases). This CDR3 spans 12 amino acids. Trimming stripped 7 bases from V and 0 bases from J, with 6 bases between. Germline loops: CDR1 LGHNT, CDR2 FRNRAP. Written as DNA, the CDR3 is TGTGCTAGTGCGGGGTACCAAGAGACCCAGTACTTC. Its translation is CASAGYQETQYF.

This clone occurred once. The chain has TRBV20-1 and TRBJ2-5, with D maybe TRBD2 (6 bases). In germline, CDR1 is DFQATT, CDR2 SNEGSKA (reference sequence). V was clipped by 5 bases and J by 7 bases, with 8 bases between them. This CDR3 region has 10 residues. The CDR3 here is CSAWRATQYF. The CDR3 nucleotides read TGCAGTGCTTGGAGGGCGACCCAGTACTTC.

J is TRBJ1-2 and V is TRBV11-2; TRBD1 agrees at 8 bases. Germline V CDR1 and CDR2: SGHAT, FQNNGV. With V trimmed by 3 bases and J by 7 bases, 4 bases remained unmatched. The CDR3 totals 13 residues. The CDR3: CASSLTGERGYTF. CDR3 nucleotides: TGTGCCAGCAGCTTGACAGGGGAGCGTGGCTACACCTTC.

CDR3 nucleotide sequence: TGTGCCAGCAGTTTAAGGACTAGCGATACAGATACGCAGTATTTT. This encodes CASSLRTSDTDTQYF. The chain links TRBV28 to TRBJ2-3; TRBD2 matches at 9 bases. Trimming cost V 2 bases and J 3 bases; bases outside gene matches: 3. The CDR3 length is 15 residues. In germline, CDR1 is MDHEN, CDR2 SYDVKM. The entire variable domain, with the rest obtained from reference TRBV28 and TRBJ2-3, is as follows: DVKVTQSSRYLVKRTGEKVFLECVQDMDHENMFWYRQDPGLGLRLIYFSYDVKMKEKGDIPEGYSVSREKKERFSLILESASTNQTSMYLCASSLRTSDTDTQYFGPGTRLTVL.

V is TRBV6-6 and J is TRBJ2-2, with D maybe TRBD1 (6 bases). Between the trimmed V and J ends, which lost 4 bases and 5 bases, there was a span of 11 bases. The CDR3 is 14 amino acids. Per germline, CDR1 MNHNY and CDR2 SVGAGI (reference sequence). The CDR3 coding sequence is TGTGCCAGCAGTTCCCGGACAGTAACCGGGGAGCTGTTTTTT. It yields the protein CASSSRTVTGELFF.

A few counts support this clone. The chain links TRBV2 to TRBJ1-3; D is uncertain. The V gene lost 4 bases and the J gene lost 0 bases, with 13 bases spanning the gap. CDR1 is SNHLY and CDR2 is FYNNEI in the germline V gene. The CDR3 spans 16 residues. This CDR3 is CASSVVPRSSGNTIYF. DNA of the CDR3: TGTGCCAGCAGTGTGGTCCCCAGATCCTCTGGAAACACCATATATTTT.

This CDR3 is CAWSSPVMAGGTDTQYF. CDR3 nucleotides: TGTGCCTGGAGTTCCCCCGTGATGGCGGGGGGTACGGATACGCAGTATTTT. J is TRBJ2-3 and V is TRBV30; 8 bases map to TRBD2. This CDR3 is 17 amino acids long. Trimming at V came to 2 bases and at J to 6 bases, leaving 16 bases not matched to a gene. Germline CDR1 GTSNPN, CDR2 SVGIG (reference sequence).

This clone was seen more than once but under ten times. The V and J genes are TRBV5-1 and TRBJ1-6, with D perhaps TRBD1 (6 bases). V was clipped by 3 bases and J by 5 bases, with 21 bases between them. This CDR3 has 18 residues. CDR1 and CDR2 (germline): SGHRS, YFSETQ. Written as DNA, the CDR3 is TGCGCCAGCAGCTCCAAGCGAACAGGGTTGCGAGATAATTCACCCCTCCACTTT. Amino acids: CASSSKRTGLRDNSPLHF.